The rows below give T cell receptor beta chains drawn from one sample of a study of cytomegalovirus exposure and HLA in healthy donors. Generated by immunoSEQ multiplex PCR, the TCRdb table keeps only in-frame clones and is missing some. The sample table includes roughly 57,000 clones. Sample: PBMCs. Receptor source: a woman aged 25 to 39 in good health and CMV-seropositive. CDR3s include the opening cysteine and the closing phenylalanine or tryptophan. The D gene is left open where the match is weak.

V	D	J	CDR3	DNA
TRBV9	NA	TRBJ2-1	CASSVGHKSNEQFF	TGTGCCAGCAGCGTGGGACACAAGAGCAATGAGCAGTTCTTC
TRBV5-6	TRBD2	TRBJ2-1	CASSFSSGSIDEQFF	TGTGCCAGCAGCTTTTCTAGCGGGAGTATCGATGAGCAGTTCTTC
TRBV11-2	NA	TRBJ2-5	CASSLDRETQYF	TGTGCCAGCAGCTTAGACAGGGAGACCCAGTACTTC
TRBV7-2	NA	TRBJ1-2	CASSLGTMGGYTF	TGTGCCAGCAGCCTAGGGACAATGGGGGGCTACACCTTC
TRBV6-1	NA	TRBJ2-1	CATYFGDIRFF	TGTGCCACCTATTTTGGGGACATTCGGTTCTTC
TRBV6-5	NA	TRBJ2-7	CASSYSSAGYEQYF	TGTGCCAGCAGTTACTCGAGTGCAGGGTACGAGCAGTACTTC
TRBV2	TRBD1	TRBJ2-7	CASSLDRDRIHEQYF	TGTGCCAGCTCGCTGGACCGGGACAGGATCCACGAGCAGTACTTC
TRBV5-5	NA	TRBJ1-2	CASSAGWTPLYGYTF	TGTGCCAGCAGCGCCGGTTGGACACCCCTCTATGGCTACACCTTC
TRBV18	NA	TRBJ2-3	CASSPGRSDTQYF	TGTGCCAGCTCACCGGGCCGTTCGGATACGCAGTATTTT
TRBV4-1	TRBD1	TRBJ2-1	CASSQGRTGKAEASYNEQFF	TGCGCCAGCAGCCAAGGTCGGACAGGGAAGGCCGAAGCGTCCTACAATGAGCAGTTCTTC
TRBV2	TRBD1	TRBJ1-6	CASSEMRAVSGTGNF	TGTGCCAGCAGTGAAATGCGGGCGGTAAGCGGGACAGGCAATTTT
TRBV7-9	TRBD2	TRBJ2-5	CASSIRLALGETQYF	TGTGCCAGCAGCATCAGACTAGCACTGGGGGAGACCCAGTACTTC
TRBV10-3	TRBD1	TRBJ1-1	CAIRSRDRGRQTEAFF	TGTGCCATCAGATCCCGGGACAGGGGTAGGCAGACTGAAGCTTTCTTT
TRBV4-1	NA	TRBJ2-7	CASSQVHQDSHEQYF	TGCGCCAGCAGCCAAGTCCATCAGGACAGCCACGAGCAGTACTTC
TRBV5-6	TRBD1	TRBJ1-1	CASSLWTGNTEAFF	TGTGCCAGCAGCTTGTGGACAGGGAACACTGAAGCTTTCTTT
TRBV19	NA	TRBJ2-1	CASSSHRDLDNEQFF	TGTGCCAGTAGTTCCCACAGGGACCTGGACAATGAGCAGTTCTTC
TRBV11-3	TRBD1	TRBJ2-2	CASSTGTGYAGELFF	TGTGCCAGCAGCACCGGGACAGGGTACGCCGGGGAGCTGTTTTTT
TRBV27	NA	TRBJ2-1	CASREGTVDEQFF	TGTGCCAGCAGGGAGGGAACGGTGGATGAGCAGTTCTTC
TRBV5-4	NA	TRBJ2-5	CASSPTGGGAETQYF	TGTGCCAGCAGCCCCACCGGTGGGGGGGCAGAGACCCAGTACTTC
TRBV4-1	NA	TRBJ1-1	CASRVQEEDTEAFF	TGCGCCAGCAGGGTACAGGAAGAGGACACTGAAGCTTTCTTT
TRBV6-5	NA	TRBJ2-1	CASEQGNEQFF	TGTGCCAGTGAACAGGGAAATGAGCAGTTCTTC
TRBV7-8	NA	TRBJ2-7	CASSAGPRLTVYEQYF	TGTGCCAGCAGCGCGGGGCCTAGACTAACAGTCTACGAGCAGTACTTC
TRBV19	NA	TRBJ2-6	CASSIGGSGANVLTF	TGTGCCAGTAGTATAGGTGGGAGCGGGGCCAACGTCCTGACTTTC
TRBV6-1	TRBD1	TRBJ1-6	CASGTGENSPLHF	TGTGCCAGCGGGACAGGGGAAAATTCACCCCTCCACTTT
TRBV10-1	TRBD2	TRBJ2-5	CASSERTSGVETQYF	TGCGCCAGCAGTGAGCGGACTAGCGGGGTAGAGACCCAGTACTTC
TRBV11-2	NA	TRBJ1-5	CASSLGREGQPQHF	TGTGCCAGCAGCTTAGGCAGGGAGGGTCAGCCCCAGCATTTT
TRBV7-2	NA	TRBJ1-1	CASSLYPGEGTEAFF	TGTGCCAGCAGCTTATACCCAGGTGAGGGCACTGAAGCTTTCTTT
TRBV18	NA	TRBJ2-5	CASSPAPQETQYF	TGTGCCAGCTCACCGGCCCCCCAAGAGACCCAGTACTTC
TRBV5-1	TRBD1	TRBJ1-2	CASSPGTGENGYTF	TGCGCCAGCAGCCCCGGGACAGGGGAAAATGGCTACACCTTC
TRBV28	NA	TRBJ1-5	CASSTQGSNQPQHF	TGTGCCAGCAGTACTCAGGGTAGCAATCAGCCCCAGCATTTT
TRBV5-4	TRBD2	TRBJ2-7	CATGNGGVEQYF	TGTGCCACCGGGAATGGGGGGGTCGAGCAGTACTTC
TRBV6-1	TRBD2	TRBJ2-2	CASSEVLAGVTGELFF	TGTGCCAGCAGTGAAGTTCTAGCGGGAGTTACCGGGGAGCTGTTTTTT
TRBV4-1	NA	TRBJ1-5	CASSQAHGSNQPQHF	TGCGCCAGCAGCCAAGCCCACGGTAGCAATCAGCCCCAGCATTTT
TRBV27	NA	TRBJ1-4	CASRGLGGSYEKLFF	TGTGCCAGCAGGGGTCTAGGGGGTAGTTATGAAAAACTGTTTTTT